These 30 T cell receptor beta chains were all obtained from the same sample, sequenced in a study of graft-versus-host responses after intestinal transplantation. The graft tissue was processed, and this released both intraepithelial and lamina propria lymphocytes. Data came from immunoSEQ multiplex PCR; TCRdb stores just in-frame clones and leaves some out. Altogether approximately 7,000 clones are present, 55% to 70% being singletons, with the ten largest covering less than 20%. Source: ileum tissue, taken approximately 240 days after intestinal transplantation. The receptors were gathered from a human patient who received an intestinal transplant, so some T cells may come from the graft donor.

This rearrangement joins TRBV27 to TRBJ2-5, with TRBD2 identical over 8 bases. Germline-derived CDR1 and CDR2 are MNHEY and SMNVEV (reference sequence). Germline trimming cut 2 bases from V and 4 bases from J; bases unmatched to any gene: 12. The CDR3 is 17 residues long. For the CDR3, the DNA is TGTGCCAGCAGTTTAAAAGCCTGGGGTAGCGGGGTAGAGACCCAGTACTTC. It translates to CASSLKAWGSGVETQYF.

CDR3 residues: CSVDLGTGQIYGYTF. The DNA of the CDR3 is TGCAGCGTTGATCTCGGGACAGGGCAGATCTATGGCTACACCTTC. The chain recombines TRBV29-1 with TRBJ1-2; 9 bases align to TRBD1. V shed 3 bases, J shed 4 bases, and the junction held 9 bases outside the gene matches. Looked up from germline, CDR1 is SQVTM and CDR2 is ANQGSEA. This CDR3 has 15 amino acids.

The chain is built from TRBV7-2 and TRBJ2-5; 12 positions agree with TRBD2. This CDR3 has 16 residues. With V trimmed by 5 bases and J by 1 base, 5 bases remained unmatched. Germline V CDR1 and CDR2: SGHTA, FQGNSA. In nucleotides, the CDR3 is TGTGCCAGCAGCGCACTAGCGGGGGGCTTCCAAGAGACCCAGTACTTC. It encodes CASSALAGGFQETQYF.

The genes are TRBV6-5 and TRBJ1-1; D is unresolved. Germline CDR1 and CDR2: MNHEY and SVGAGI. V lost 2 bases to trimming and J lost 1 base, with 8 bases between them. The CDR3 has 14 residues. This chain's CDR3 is CASSYAGPNTEAFF. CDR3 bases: TGTGCCAGCAGTTACGCCGGACCGAACACTGAAGCTTTCTTT.

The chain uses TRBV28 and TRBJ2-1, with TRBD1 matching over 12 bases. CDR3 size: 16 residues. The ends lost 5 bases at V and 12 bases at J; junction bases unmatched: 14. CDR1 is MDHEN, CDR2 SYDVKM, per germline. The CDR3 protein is CASSPPPGQGAVGQFF. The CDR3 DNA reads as TGTGCCAGCAGTCCGCCCCCGGGACAGGGGGCGGTTGGGCAGTTCTTC.

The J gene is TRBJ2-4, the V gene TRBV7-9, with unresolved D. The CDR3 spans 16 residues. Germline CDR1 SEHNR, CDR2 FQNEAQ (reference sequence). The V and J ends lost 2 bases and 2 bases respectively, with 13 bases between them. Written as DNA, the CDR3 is TGTGCCAGCAGCTTACTTGGGGTTCGGACCAAAAACATTCAGTACTTC. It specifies CASSLLGVRTKNIQYF.

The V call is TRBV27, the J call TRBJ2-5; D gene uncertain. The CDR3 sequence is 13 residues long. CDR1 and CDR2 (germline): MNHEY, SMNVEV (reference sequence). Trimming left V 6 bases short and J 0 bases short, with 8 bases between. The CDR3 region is CASRPDNQETQYF. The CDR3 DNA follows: TGTGCCAGCAGACCAGACAACCAAGAGACCCAGTACTTC.

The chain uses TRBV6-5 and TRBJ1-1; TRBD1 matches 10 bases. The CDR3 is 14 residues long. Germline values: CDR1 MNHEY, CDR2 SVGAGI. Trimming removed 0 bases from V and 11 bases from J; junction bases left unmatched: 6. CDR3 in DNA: TGTGCCAGCAGTTACTCCCTTGGGACAGGGGTTGCTTTCTTT. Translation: CASSYSLGTGVAFF.

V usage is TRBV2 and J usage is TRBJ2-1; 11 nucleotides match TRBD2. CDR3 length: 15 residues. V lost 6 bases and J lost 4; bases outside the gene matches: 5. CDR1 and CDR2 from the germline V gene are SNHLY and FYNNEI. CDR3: CASRPLAGEYNEQFF. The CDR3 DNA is TGTGCCAGCAGACCACTAGCGGGGGAGTACAATGAGCAGTTCTTC. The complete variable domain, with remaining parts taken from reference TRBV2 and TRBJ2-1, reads EPEVTQTPSHQVTQMGQEVILRCVPISNHLYFYWYRQILGQKVEFLVSFYNNEISEKSEIFDDQFSVERPDGSNFTLKIRSTKLEDSAMYFCASRPLAGEYNEQFFGPGTRLTVL.

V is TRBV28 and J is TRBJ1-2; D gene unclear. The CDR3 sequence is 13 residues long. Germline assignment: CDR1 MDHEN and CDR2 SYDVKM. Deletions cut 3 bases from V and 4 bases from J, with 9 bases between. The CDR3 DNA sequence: TGTGCCAGCAGTTTGTCGGGCGCCTATGGCTACACCTTC. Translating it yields CASSLSGAYGYTF.

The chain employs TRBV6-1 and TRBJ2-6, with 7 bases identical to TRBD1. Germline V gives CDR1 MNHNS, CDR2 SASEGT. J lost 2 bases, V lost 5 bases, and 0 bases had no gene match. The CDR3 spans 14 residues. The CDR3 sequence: CASSTGAGANVLTF. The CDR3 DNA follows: TGTGCCAGCAGTACAGGGGCTGGGGCCAACGTCCTGACTTTC.

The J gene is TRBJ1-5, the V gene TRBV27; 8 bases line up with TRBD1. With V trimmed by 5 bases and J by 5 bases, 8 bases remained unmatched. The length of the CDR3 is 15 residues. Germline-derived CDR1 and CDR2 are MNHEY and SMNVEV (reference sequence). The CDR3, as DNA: TGTGCCAGCAGTGGCGGACAGGGCTTTCATCAGCCCCAGCATTTT. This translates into CASSGGQGFHQPQHF.

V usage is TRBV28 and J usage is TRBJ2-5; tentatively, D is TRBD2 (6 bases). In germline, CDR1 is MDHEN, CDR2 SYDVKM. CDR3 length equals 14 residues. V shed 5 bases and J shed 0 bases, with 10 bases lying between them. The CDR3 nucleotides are TGTGCCAGCAGTGCCTGGAGGGACCAAGAGACCCAGTACTTC. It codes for CASSAWRDQETQYF.

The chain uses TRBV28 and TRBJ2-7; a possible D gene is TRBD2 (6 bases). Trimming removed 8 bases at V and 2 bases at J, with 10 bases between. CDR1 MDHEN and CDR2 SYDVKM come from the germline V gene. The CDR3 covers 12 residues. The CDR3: CASRGLTYEQYF. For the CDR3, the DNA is TGTGCCAGCCGGGGACTTACCTACGAGCAGTACTTC. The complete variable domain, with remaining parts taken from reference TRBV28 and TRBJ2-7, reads DVKVTQSSRYLVKRTGEKVFLECVQDMDHENMFWYRQDPGLGLRLIYFSYDVKMKEKGDIPEGYSVSREKKERFSLILESASTNQTSMYLCASRGLTYEQYFGPGTRLTVT.

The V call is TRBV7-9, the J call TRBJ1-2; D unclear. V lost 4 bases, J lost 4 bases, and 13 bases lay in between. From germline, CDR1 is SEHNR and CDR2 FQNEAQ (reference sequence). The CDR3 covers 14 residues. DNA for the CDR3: TGTGCCAGCAGCTCCAGCAGTCCCATCTATGGCTACACCTTC. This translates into CASSSSSPIYGYTF.

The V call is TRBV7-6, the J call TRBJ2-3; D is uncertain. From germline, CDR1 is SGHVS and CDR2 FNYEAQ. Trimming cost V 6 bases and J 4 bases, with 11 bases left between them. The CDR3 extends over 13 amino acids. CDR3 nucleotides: TGTGCCAGCAGGGGCCGGTCGGCAGATACGCAGTATTTT. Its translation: CASRGRSADTQYF.

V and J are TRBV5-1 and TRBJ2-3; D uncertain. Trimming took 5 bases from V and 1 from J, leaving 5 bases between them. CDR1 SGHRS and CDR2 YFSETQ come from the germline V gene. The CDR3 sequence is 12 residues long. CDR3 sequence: CASRQGTDTQYF. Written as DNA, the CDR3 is TGCGCCAGCAGGCAGGGCACAGATACGCAGTATTTT.

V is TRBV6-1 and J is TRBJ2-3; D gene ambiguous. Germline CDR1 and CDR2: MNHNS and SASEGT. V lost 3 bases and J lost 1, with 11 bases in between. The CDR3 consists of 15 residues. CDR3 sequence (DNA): TGTGCCAGCAGTGATCCCGGTATACGCACAGATACGCAGTATTTT. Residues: CASSDPGIRTDTQYF.

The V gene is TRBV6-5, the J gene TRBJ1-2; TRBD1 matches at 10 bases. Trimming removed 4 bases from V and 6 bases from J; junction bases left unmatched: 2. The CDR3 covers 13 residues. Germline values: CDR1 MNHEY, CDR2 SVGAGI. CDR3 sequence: CASSSGTGDGYTF. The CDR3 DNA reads TGTGCCAGCAGTTCCGGGACAGGGGATGGCTACACCTTC.

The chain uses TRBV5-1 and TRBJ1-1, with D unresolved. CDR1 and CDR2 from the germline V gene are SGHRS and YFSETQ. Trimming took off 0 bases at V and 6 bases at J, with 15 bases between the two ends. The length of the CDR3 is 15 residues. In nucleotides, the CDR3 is TGCGCCAGCAGCTTGGCAAATTTGTGGGTGGCTGAAGCTTTCTTT. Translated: CASSLANLWVAEAFF.

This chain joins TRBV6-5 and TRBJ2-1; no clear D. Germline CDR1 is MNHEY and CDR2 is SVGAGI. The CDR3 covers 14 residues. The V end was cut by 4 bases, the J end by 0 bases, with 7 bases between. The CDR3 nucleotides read TGTGCCAGCAGTTCGGCGAGCTCCTACAATGAGCAGTTCTTC. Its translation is CASSSASSYNEQFF.

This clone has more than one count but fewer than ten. The CDR3 reads CSLIPGDWSYNEQFF. CDR3 DNA sequence: TGCAGCCTAATCCCGGGGGACTGGTCCTACAATGAGCAGTTCTTC. The chain links TRBV29-1 to TRBJ2-1, with D possibly matching TRBD2 (6 bases). With 8 bases removed from V and 1 base from J, the gap between germline ends came to 18 bases. This CDR3 region has 15 residues. Germline loops: CDR1 SQVTM, CDR2 ANQGSEA.

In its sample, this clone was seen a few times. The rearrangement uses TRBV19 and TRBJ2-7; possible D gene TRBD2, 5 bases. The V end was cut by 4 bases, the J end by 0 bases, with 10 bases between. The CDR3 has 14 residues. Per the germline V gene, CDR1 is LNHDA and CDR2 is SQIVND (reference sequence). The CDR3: CASSREYTSYEQYV. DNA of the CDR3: TGTGCCAGTAGTAGGGAGTACACCTCCTACGAGCAGTACGTC.

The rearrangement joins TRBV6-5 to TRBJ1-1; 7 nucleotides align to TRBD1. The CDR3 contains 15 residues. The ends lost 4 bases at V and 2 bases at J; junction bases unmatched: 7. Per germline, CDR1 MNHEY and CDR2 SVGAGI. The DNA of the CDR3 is TGTGCCAGCAGTTCAACCGGGACAGACAACACTGAAGCTTTCTTT. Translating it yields CASSSTGTDNTEAFF.

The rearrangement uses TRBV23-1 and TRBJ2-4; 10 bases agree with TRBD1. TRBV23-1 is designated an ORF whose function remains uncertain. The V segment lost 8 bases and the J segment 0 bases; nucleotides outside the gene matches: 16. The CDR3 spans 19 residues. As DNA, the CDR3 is TGCGCCAGCTGTGGGACAGGGGAAGCTTCCCTACTAGCCAAAAACATTCAGTACTTC. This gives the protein CASCGTGEASLLAKNIQYF.

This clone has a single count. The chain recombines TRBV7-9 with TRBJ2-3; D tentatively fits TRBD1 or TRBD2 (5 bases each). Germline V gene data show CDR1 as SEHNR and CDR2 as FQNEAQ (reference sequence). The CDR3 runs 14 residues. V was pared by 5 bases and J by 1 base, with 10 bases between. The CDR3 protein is CASSPWDGTDTQYF. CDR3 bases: TGTGCCAGCAGCCCCTGGGACGGCACAGATACGCAGTATTTT. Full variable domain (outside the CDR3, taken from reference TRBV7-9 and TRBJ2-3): DTGVSQNPRHKITKRGQNVTFRCDPISEHNRLYWYRQTLGQGPEFLTYFQNEAQLEKSRLLSDRFSAERPKGSFSTLEIQRTEQGDSAMYLCASSPWDGTDTQYFGPGTRLTVL.

The CDR3 DNA sequence: TGCGCCAGCAGCCGCGGACTAGCGGGGCTGAATGAGCAGTTCTTC. Encoded protein: CASSRGLAGLNEQFF. The chain combines TRBV5-1 with TRBJ2-1; 12 bases map to TRBD2. CDR3 length equals 15 residues. Germline V gene sequence: CDR1 SGHRS, CDR2 YFSETQ. V dropped 4 bases and J dropped 7; count of bases not matched to a gene: 6.

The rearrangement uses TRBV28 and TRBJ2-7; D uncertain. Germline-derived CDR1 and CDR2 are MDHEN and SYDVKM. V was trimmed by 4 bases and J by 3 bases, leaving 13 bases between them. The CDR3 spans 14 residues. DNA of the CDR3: TGTGCCAGCAGTTCACCCACCAACGACTACGAGCAGTACGTC. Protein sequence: CASSSPTNDYEQYV.

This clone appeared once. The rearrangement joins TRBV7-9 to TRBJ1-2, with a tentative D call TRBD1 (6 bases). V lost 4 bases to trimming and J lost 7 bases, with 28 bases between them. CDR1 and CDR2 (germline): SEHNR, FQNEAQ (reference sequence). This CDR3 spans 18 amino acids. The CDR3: CASSWGLLQGPDSGGYTF. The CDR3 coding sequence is TGTGCCAGCAGCTGGGGGCTATTACAGGGCCCGGACAGCGGTGGCTACACCTTC. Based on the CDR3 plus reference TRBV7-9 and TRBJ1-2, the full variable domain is DTGVSQNPRHKITKRGQNVTFRCDPISEHNRLYWYRQTLGQGPEFLTYFQNEAQLEKSRLLSDRFSAERPKGSFSTLEIQRTEQGDSAMYLCASSWGLLQGPDSGGYTFGSGTRLTVV.

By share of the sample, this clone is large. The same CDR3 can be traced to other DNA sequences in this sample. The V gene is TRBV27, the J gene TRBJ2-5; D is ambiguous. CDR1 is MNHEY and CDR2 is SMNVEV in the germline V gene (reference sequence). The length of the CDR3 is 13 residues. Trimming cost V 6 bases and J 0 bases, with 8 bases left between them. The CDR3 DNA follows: TGTGCCAGCAGACCCGAGAACCAAGAGACCCAGTACTTC. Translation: CASRPENQETQYF.